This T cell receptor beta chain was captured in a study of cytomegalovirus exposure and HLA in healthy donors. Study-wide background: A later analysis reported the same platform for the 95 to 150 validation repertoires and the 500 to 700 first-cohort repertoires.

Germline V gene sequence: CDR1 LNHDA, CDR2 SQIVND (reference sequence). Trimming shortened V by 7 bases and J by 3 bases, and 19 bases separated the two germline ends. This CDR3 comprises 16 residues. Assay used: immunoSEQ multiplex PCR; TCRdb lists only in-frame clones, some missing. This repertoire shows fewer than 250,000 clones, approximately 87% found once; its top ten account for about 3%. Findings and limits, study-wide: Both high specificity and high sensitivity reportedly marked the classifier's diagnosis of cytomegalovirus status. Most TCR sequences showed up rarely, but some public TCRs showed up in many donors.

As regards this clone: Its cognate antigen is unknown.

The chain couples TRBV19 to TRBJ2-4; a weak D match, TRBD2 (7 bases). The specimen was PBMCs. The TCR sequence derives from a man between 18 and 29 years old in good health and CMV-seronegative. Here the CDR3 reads CASTPRGGGYKNIQYF. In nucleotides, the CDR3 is TGTGCCAGTACCCCAAGGGGGGGAGGCTACAAAAACATTCAGTACTTC.